The 20 T cell receptor beta chains in this list originate from one sample, sequenced in a study of blood T cell repertoires in COVID-19 (dated by TCRdb to about 2020). Library preparation employed the immunoSEQ multiplex PCR assay. Here the immuneACCESS table is served through TCRdb, limited to in-frame sequences with V and J called. Missing clones are a known gap in these copies; in checked studies unresolved V genes cover under half, and the rest lacks a known reason. This sample comprises around 370,000 clones, nearly 90% of them detected only once. Clones ranked in the top ten supply approximately 6.2% of the sample. Sequencing was carried out using peripheral blood. The receptors were gathered from a man younger than 35 with active or convalescent COVID-19.

The genes are TRBV27 and TRBJ1-2; TRBD1 matches at 7 bases. With 8 bases clipped from V and 5 bases from J, the junction kept 11 bases outside the gene matches. The CDR3 runs to 14 residues. Germline CDR1 MNHEY, CDR2 SMNVEV (reference sequence). As DNA, the CDR3 is TGTGCCAGCCGAATACAGGGGTCAGGGTATGGCTACACCTTC. Translating gives CASRIQGSGYGYTF.

CDR3 loop: CASSYSSSGDTGELFF. The CDR3 nucleotides are TGTGCCAGCAGTTACTCGAGTAGCGGAGACACCGGGGAGCTGTTTTTT. The rearrangement uses TRBV6-5 and TRBJ2-2; D is perhaps TRBD2 (6 bases). The CDR3 contains 16 residues. The V end was cut by 0 bases, the J end by 3 bases, with 11 bases between. Germline CDR1 MNHEY, CDR2 SVGAGI.

The chain recombines TRBV7-2 with TRBJ2-3; TRBD2 agrees at 9 bases. J lost 2 bases, V lost 8 bases, and 5 bases had no gene match. Germline assignment: CDR1 SGHTA and CDR2 FQGNSA. CDR3 length equals 14 residues. CDR3 sequence: CASVLAGNTDTQYF. CDR3 nucleotides: TGTGCCAGCGTCCTAGCGGGGAACACAGATACGCAGTATTTT.

The rearrangement links TRBV27 to TRBJ2-3, with a weak D call TRBD1 (6 bases). Germline CDR1 MNHEY, CDR2 SMNVEV (reference sequence). V was cut by 2 bases and J by 14 bases, with 14 bases left in between. The CDR3 length is 12 residues. As DNA, the CDR3 is TGTGCCAGCAGTTTAAACAGGGTGGGATTGTATTTT. Amino acids: CASSLNRVGLYF.

A single count supports this clone. The chain links TRBV14 to TRBJ1-1; D call uncertain. V lost 6 bases, J lost 1 base, and 9 bases lay in between. From germline, CDR1 is SGHDN and CDR2 FVKESK. The CDR3 has 13 residues. The CDR3 DNA reads TGTGCCAGCAGTGCAGATCAGAACACTGAAGCTTTCTTT. Its protein product is CASSADQNTEAFF.

The chain links TRBV11-2 to TRBJ1-5; 8 positions match TRBD1. Germline loops: CDR1 SGHAT, CDR2 FQNNGV. CDR3 size: 15 residues. V lost 4 bases to trimming and J lost 1 base; unmatched junction nucleotides: 3. CDR3 DNA sequence: TGTGCCAGCAGCTGGACAGGGACGAGCAATCAGCCCCAGCATTTT. This sequence encodes CASSWTGTSNQPQHF.

This clone has a single count. The V and J genes are TRBV6-2 or TRBV6-3 and TRBJ2-3; the match to TRBD1 covers 8 bases. J lost 4 bases, V lost 0 bases, and 6 bases had no gene match. This CDR3 contains 16 residues. CDR1 and CDR2 (germline): MNHEY, SVGEGT. CDR3 DNA: TGTGCCAGCAGTTACTCGATACAGGGGGTTGCAGATACGCAGTATTTT. Translating gives CASSYSIQGVADTQYF.

The CDR3 nucleotides read TGTGCCAGCAGTGAGGCTTTCAGGAACACCGGGGAGCTGTTTTTT. This translates into CASSEAFRNTGELFF. This chain connects TRBV2 to TRBJ2-2, with D hard to call. The germline CDR1 and CDR2 sequences are SNHLY and FYNNEI. This CDR3 comprises 15 residues. V shed 3 bases and J shed 1 base, with 9 bases lying between them.

This clone appeared once. This chain joins TRBV6-5 and TRBJ1-5; D remains ambiguous. The CDR3 contains 13 residues. The ends were cut back, 5 bases at V and 3 bases at J, with 8 bases in the middle. Germline V gives CDR1 MNHEY, CDR2 SVGAGI. Here the CDR3 reads CASSTGVNQPQHF. The CDR3 bases are TGTGCCAGCAGTACGGGAGTCAATCAGCCCCAGCATTTT.

This clone was recorded a few times. The V call is TRBV19, the J call TRBJ2-1, with D maybe TRBD2 (6 bases). Between the trimmed V and J ends, which lost 5 bases and 0 bases, there was a span of 14 bases. Germline loops: CDR1 LNHDA, CDR2 SQIVND (reference sequence). CDR3 length: 16 amino acids. The CDR3 here is CASSSPRGISYNEQFF. The DNA for the CDR3 is TGTGCCAGTAGTTCTCCTCGCGGGATCTCCTACAATGAGCAGTTCTTC.

The rearrangement links TRBV7-9 to TRBJ2-5; 9 bases are shared with TRBD2. This CDR3 spans 15 amino acids. Germline loops: CDR1 SEHNR, CDR2 FQNEAQ (reference sequence). J lost 5 bases, V lost 5 bases, and 9 bases had no gene match. The CDR3 region has the DNA TGTGCCAGCAGCCAGATTAGCGGGAGTGGTGAGACCCAGTACTTC. Encoded protein: CASSQISGSGETQYF.

The chain links TRBV27 to TRBJ1-6; the D gene is possibly TRBD1 (5 bases). Germline assignment: CDR1 MNHEY and CDR2 SMNVEV (reference sequence). Trimming took 3 bases from V and 5 from J, leaving 14 bases between them. The CDR3 consists of 16 residues. The CDR3 DNA is TGTGCCAGCAGTTTGGGCCCGGGACTGCATAATTCACCCCTCCACTTT. The encoded protein is CASSLGPGLHNSPLHF.

This clone was observed a single time. The J gene is TRBJ2-1, the V gene TRBV15; D perhaps matches TRBD2 (5 bases). The V gene's germline CDR1 is LNHNV and CDR2 YYDKDF (reference sequence). There are 15 residues in the CDR3. Trimming cost V 2 bases and J 3 bases, with 11 bases left between them. The CDR3 DNA is TGTGCCACCAGCAGACTCGTAGCGTACTACAATGAGCAGTTCTTC. Protein product: CATSRLVAYYNEQFF.

This clone showed up just a few times. V usage is TRBV2 and J usage is TRBJ1-3, with D unclear. This CDR3 is 15 amino acids long. CDR1 SNHLY and CDR2 FYNNEI come from the germline V gene. Trimming removed 4 bases at V and 0 bases at J, with 10 bases between. CDR3 sequence reads: CASSAEALSGNTIYF. CDR3 DNA: TGTGCCAGCAGTGCCGAGGCCCTCTCTGGAAACACCATATATTTT.

DNA of the CDR3: TGTGCCAGCAGTTTATCCCTATCCCTGACAGGTTCGGGCTACACCTTC. Translated, it gives CASSLSLSLTGSGYTF. The chain joins TRBV28 to TRBJ1-2; D is possibly TRBD1 (6 bases). The CDR3 is 16 amino acids. Germline CDR1 is MDHEN and CDR2 is SYDVKM. V lost 1 base, J lost 8 bases, and 20 bases lay in between.

This rearrangement joins TRBV2 to TRBJ2-7; D is undetermined. Trimming pared 4 bases from V and 4 bases from J, leaving 8 bases between. There are 12 residues in the CDR3. In germline, CDR1 is SNHLY, CDR2 FYNNEI. The CDR3 DNA reads TGTGCCAGCAGTGTTGCGATTTACGAGCAGTACTTC. Encoded protein: CASSVAIYEQYF.

The chain recombines TRBV3-1 (or the pseudogene TRBV3-2) with TRBJ1-1, with 8 bases fitting TRBD1. Germline V gene sequence: CDR1 LGHDT, CDR2 YNNKEL (reference sequence). The CDR3 is made up of 17 amino acids. J gave up 1 base and V 3 bases, and 10 bases lay outside the gene matches. CDR3 sequence: CASSHRQGRLENTEAFF. The CDR3 region has the DNA TGTGCCAGCAGCCACCGACAGGGGAGGTTAGAGAACACTGAAGCTTTCTTT.

The genes are TRBV29-1 and TRBJ1-2; perhaps TRBD1 as D (5 bases). Looked up from germline, CDR1 is SQVTM and CDR2 is ANQGSEA. This CDR3 spans 13 amino acids. The V end lost 4 bases, the J end lost 7 bases, and 16 bases lay between the germline ends. The CDR3 DNA sequence: TGCAGCGTTGTTTGGGGCGCCGGATTTGGCTACACCTTC. Protein: CSVVWGAGFGYTF.

This chain links TRBV11-2 with TRBJ1-1, with D possibly matching TRBD1 (6 bases). This CDR3 is built from 14 residues. Looked up from germline, CDR1 is SGHAT and CDR2 is FQNNGV. Trimming took 2 bases from V and 6 from J, leaving 13 bases between them. Here the CDR3 DNA reads TGTGCCAGCAGCTTATCTGGGGGGGCGTCTGAAGCTTTCTTT. As protein: CASSLSGGASEAFF.

This rearrangement joins TRBV21-1 to TRBJ2-7; the table's D gene call, TRBD2, was not cross checked with the DNA. TRBV21-1 is labeled a pseudogene. This CDR3 region has 15 residues. Here the CDR3 reads CASSKAEREYHEQYF. DNA of the CDR3: TGTGCCAGCAGCAAAGCGGAGCGGGAGTACCACGAGCAGTACTTC.